This T cell receptor beta chain was retrieved from a study of blood T cell repertoires in COVID-19. Looking at the study overall: There were acute and convalescent COVID-19 samples, and they came from the United States, Italy and Spain.

The germline gives CDR1 KGHSH, CDR2 LQKENI. V lost 3 bases to trimming and J lost 1 base, with 10 bases between them. This CDR3 comprises 14 residues. Sequencing used immunoSEQ multiplex PCR; TCRdb keeps in-frame clones, though not all of them. In the table there are roughly 250,000 clones, approximately 86% of which are singletons. The TCR originated in a woman of 80 years or more with active or convalescent COVID-19. The chain recombines TRBV18 with TRBJ2-7, with D possibly matching TRBD1 (7 bases). The sequenced sample was peripheral blood. The CDR3 DNA is TGTGCCAGCTCACCGGGGGGACAGTCCTACGAGCAGTACTTC. It yields the protein CASSPGGQSYEQYF.